These 28 T cell receptor beta chains share one sample of origin, sequenced in a study of cytomegalovirus exposure and HLA in healthy donors. Amplification used 60 Vbeta primers and 13 Jbeta primers. Produced via immunoSEQ multiplex PCR; TCRdb's table is partial and in-frame only. The sample contains over 85,000 clones, approximately 79% of which appear only once. The source material was PBMCs. Every receptor here comes from a man aged 25 to 45 in good health and CMV-seropositive.

The V and J genes are TRBV11-3 and TRBJ1-1; 7 bases align to TRBD1. Germline V CDR1 and CDR2: SGHNT, YENEEA. Germline trimming cut 11 bases from V and 0 bases from J; bases unmatched to any gene: 18. CDR3 size: 17 residues. The CDR3 bases are TGTGCCGATAGGGTTGAGGAGGGGGCCGGCATGAACACTGAAGCTTTCTTT. Amino acid sequence: CADRVEEGAGMNTEAFF.

The sample holds one count of this clone. The chain joins TRBV6-6 to TRBJ1-1; D perhaps matches TRBD1 (6 bases). V was trimmed by 0 bases and J by 4 bases, leaving 15 bases between them. The CDR3 has 16 residues. Looked up from germline, CDR1 is MNHNY and CDR2 is SVGAGI (reference sequence). CDR3 loop: CASSYSMGADGTEAFF. The CDR3, as DNA: TGTGCCAGCAGTTACTCGATGGGGGCCGATGGCACTGAAGCTTTCTTT.

The chain combines TRBV20-1 with TRBJ2-5; no clear D gene. This CDR3 contains 11 residues. From germline, CDR1 is DFQATT and CDR2 SNEGSKA (reference sequence). Trimming pared 1 base from V and 5 bases from J, leaving 5 bases between. CDR3 region: CSARARETQYF. The CDR3 coding sequence is TGCAGTGCTAGAGCTAGGGAGACCCAGTACTTC.

The rearrangement links TRBV10-2 to TRBJ1-4, with 7 bases identical to TRBD1. Germline V gene sequence: CDR1 WSHSY, CDR2 SAAADI. The J segment lost 4 bases and the V segment lost 6 bases, leaving 11 bases of the junction unmatched. This CDR3 has 16 residues. CDR3 region: CASREGGQNSNEKLFF. CDR3 in DNA: TGCGCCAGCAGAGAAGGGGGACAGAATAGTAATGAAAAACTGTTTTTT.

The chain links TRBV27 to TRBJ2-3; 9 bases agree with TRBD2. J was trimmed by 2 bases and V by 9 bases; bases with no gene match: 9. The CDR3 spans 15 residues. CDR1 and CDR2 (germline): MNHEY, SMNVEV (reference sequence). Here the CDR3 reads CASQIAGDLTDTQYF. The CDR3 DNA reads TGTGCCAGTCAGATAGCGGGGGACCTCACAGATACGCAGTATTTT.

This rearrangement joins TRBV7-2 to TRBJ2-7; a possible D gene is TRBD1 (5 bases). The CDR3 consists of 15 residues. Germline assignment: CDR1 SGHTA and CDR2 FQGNSA. The V end lost 2 bases, the J end lost 3 bases, and 14 bases lay between the germline ends. The CDR3 here is CASSLLPSGHYEQYF. DNA for the CDR3: TGTGCCAGCAGCTTACTCCCCTCAGGACACTACGAGCAGTACTTC.

This chain connects TRBV18 to TRBJ2-1, with TRBD1 identical over 8 bases. Germline CDR1 reads KGHSH; CDR2 reads LQKENI. V shed 4 bases and J 6 bases; nucleotides not matched to a gene: 8. The CDR3 totals 15 residues. CDR3: CASSLGQGFTNEQFF. The CDR3 DNA is TGTGCCAGCTCACTCGGACAGGGCTTCACCAATGAGCAGTTCTTC.

This clone was counted between two and nine times. V gene TRBV5-6 combines with J gene TRBJ2-1, with 10 bases fitting TRBD1. The V gene's germline CDR1 is SGHDT and CDR2 YYEEEE. Unmatched junction bases numbered 3, after V lost 2 bases and J lost 4 bases. The CDR3 runs to 15 residues. CDR3 residues: CASSFWTGGYNEQFF. Here the CDR3 DNA reads TGTGCCAGCAGCTTCTGGACAGGGGGTTACAATGAGCAGTTCTTC.

The chain combines TRBV12-2 with TRBJ1-1. TRBV12-2 constitutes a pseudogene. This CDR3 is built from 16 residues. In DNA form, the CDR3 reads TGTGCAAGTCGCCTGAACACTGGCGGCATGAACACTGAAGCTTTCTTT. It codes for CASRLNTGGMNTEAFF.

The V gene is TRBV9, the J gene TRBJ2-3; D is perhaps TRBD2 (6 bases). V lost 4 bases to trimming and J lost 10 bases, with 22 bases between them. Germline CDR1 and CDR2: SGDLS and YYNGEE. The length of the CDR3 is 15 residues. DNA of the CDR3: TGTGCCAGCAGCCTCTCGGCTAGCGCCAGATCAGCGCAGTATTTT. Residues: CASSLSASARSAQYF.

CDR3 sequence reads: CSAPKSVPYNEQFF. CDR3 in DNA: TGCAGCGCCCCAAAGAGCGTCCCCTACAATGAGCAGTTCTTC. This chain connects TRBV29-1 to TRBJ2-1; D is ambiguous. The CDR3 consists of 14 residues. In germline, CDR1 is SQVTM, CDR2 ANQGSEA. Trimming removed 7 bases at V and 2 bases at J, with 15 bases between.

The chain joins TRBV6-4 to TRBJ2-1, with 8 nucleotides matching TRBD1. The CDR3 extends over 16 amino acids. Germline loops: CDR1 MRHNA, CDR2 SNTAGT. The J segment lost 10 bases and the V segment lost 0 bases, leaving 11 bases of the junction unmatched. The CDR3 DNA is TGTGCCAGCAGTGACTCCTTGGCAGACAGGGGTCGAGAGCAGTTCTTC. Protein: CASSDSLADRGREQFF.

This sequence joins TRBV5-1 and TRBJ2-5, with 9 bases fitting TRBD1. Germline V gene sequence: CDR1 SGHRS, CDR2 YFSETQ. V was clipped by 4 bases and J by 1 base; unmatched bases: 8. The CDR3 runs 16 residues. The CDR3 sequence is CASSPWTGVIQETQYF. The CDR3 nucleotides read TGCGCCAGCAGCCCCTGGACAGGGGTTATCCAAGAGACCCAGTACTTC.

This chain uses TRBV30 with TRBJ1-5; D remains unclear. The CDR3 contains 13 residues. The germline CDR1 and CDR2 sequences are GTSNPN and SVGIG (reference sequence). V lost 1 base and J lost 5, with 9 bases in between. The CDR3: CAWSATLDQPQHF. CDR3 DNA sequence: TGTGCCTGGAGTGCAACATTGGATCAGCCCCAGCATTTT.

The J gene is TRBJ1-5, the V gene TRBV7-2; the match to TRBD1 covers 10 bases. CDR1 and CDR2 from the germline V gene are SGHTA and FQGNSA. Trimming took 2 bases from V and 7 from J; bases not matched to a gene: 5. The CDR3 has 15 amino acids. The CDR3 is CASSLWDRGDQPQHF. In DNA, the CDR3 is TGTGCCAGCAGCTTATGGGACAGGGGCGACCAGCCCCAGCATTTT.

The J gene is TRBJ1-5, the V gene TRBV27, with D maybe TRBD1 (6 bases). The CDR3 totals 14 residues. The germline gives CDR1 MNHEY, CDR2 SMNVEV (reference sequence). V was trimmed by 5 bases and J by 5 bases, leaving 13 bases between them. The CDR3 DNA follows: TGTGCCAGCAGTCCCGTACAGGGACATCAGCCCCAGCATTTT. Its protein is CASSPVQGHQPQHF.

The CDR3 loop is CASSHSGRNTGELFF. CDR3 DNA: TGCGCCAGCAGCCATTCCGGGAGGAACACCGGGGAGCTGTTTTTT. The J gene is TRBJ2-2, the V gene TRBV4-1, with D possibly matching TRBD2 (6 bases). V lost 3 bases and J lost 1, with 9 bases in between. Germline CDR1 and CDR2: MGHRA and YSYEKL. The CDR3 is 15 amino acids.

J is TRBJ2-7 and V is TRBV2; 10 bases align to TRBD1. The CDR3 is 15 amino acids. The trim removed 6 bases at V and 6 bases at J, leaving 11 bases unmatched. The germline CDR1 and CDR2 sequences are SNHLY and FYNNEI. CDR3 amino acids: CASRPSETGGVEQYF. Written as DNA, the CDR3 is TGTGCCAGCAGGCCCAGTGAGACAGGGGGCGTCGAGCAGTACTTC.

The V gene is TRBV11-2, the J gene TRBJ2-7; TRBD2 matches 8 bases. The CDR3 has 16 amino acids. Germline V gene data show CDR1 as SGHAT and CDR2 as FQNNGV. V gave up 0 bases and J gave up 3 bases; unmatched junction bases: 7. CDR3 region: CASSLDLVAGFYEQYF. The CDR3 coding sequence is TGTGCCAGCAGCTTAGACTTGGTAGCGGGGTTCTACGAGCAGTACTTC.

The chain joins TRBV27 to TRBJ2-7; TRBD2 agrees at 8 bases. Germline V gene sequence: CDR1 MNHEY, CDR2 SMNVEV (reference sequence). Losses at the gene ends were 6 bases for V and 4 bases for J; bases not matched to a gene: 5. This CDR3 region has 13 residues. CDR3 protein: CASRGTSGYEQYF. The CDR3 DNA follows: TGTGCCAGCAGAGGGACTAGTGGGTACGAGCAGTACTTC.

This clone turned up a few times. The chain uses TRBV29-1 and TRBJ1-2; maybe TRBD1 (6 bases). V was trimmed by 1 base and J by 5 bases, leaving 17 bases between them. Germline V CDR1 and CDR2: SQVTM, ANQGSEA. The CDR3 length is 15 residues. The CDR3 sequence is CSVEVSGGRGYGYTF. CDR3 in DNA: TGCAGCGTTGAAGTTTCGGGGGGCCGAGGGTATGGCTACACCTTC.

This clone showed up just once. The chain combines TRBV4-1 with TRBJ2-5, with 9 bases lining up with TRBD1. CDR3 length: 17 residues. V lost 1 base, J lost 0 bases, and 6 bases stayed unmatched. Germline-derived CDR1 and CDR2 are MGHRA and YSYEKL. CDR3 DNA sequence: TGCGCCAGCAGCCAAGTAATACAGGGGGCTAACCAAGAGACCCAGTACTTC. Translated: CASSQVIQGANQETQYF.

The chain has TRBV18 and TRBJ1-2; 8 bases map to TRBD1. Germline V gene lookup returns CDR1 KGHSH and CDR2 LQKENI. With V trimmed by 3 bases and J by 6 bases, 6 bases remained unmatched. CDR3 length equals 14 residues. The CDR3 reads CASSPGQGGNGYTF. CDR3 sequence (DNA): TGTGCCAGCTCACCCGGACAGGGAGGTAATGGCTACACCTTC.

The gene calls are TRBV5-1 and TRBJ1-3; D perhaps matches TRBD1 (5 bases). This CDR3 is 14 amino acids long. The V gene's germline CDR1 is SGHRS and CDR2 YFSETQ. The V and J ends lost 7 bases and 0 bases respectively, with 11 bases between them. The CDR3 sequence is CASGGWGSGNTIYF. CDR3 nucleotide sequence: TGCGCCAGCGGGGGGTGGGGCTCTGGAAACACCATATATTTT.

The chain has TRBV5-1 and TRBJ2-3, with a possible D match to TRBD1 (6 bases). The CDR3 contains 13 residues. Looked up from germline, CDR1 is SGHRS and CDR2 is YFSETQ. Trimming took 1 base from V and 4 from J, leaving 7 bases between them. CDR3 DNA sequence: TGCGCCAGCAGCTTGCAGGGGCCAGATACGCAGTATTTT. The encoded protein is CASSLQGPDTQYF.

This chain joins TRBV25-1 and TRBJ1-3, with D unresolved. Germline CDR1 reads MGHDK; CDR2 reads SYGVNS. V was shortened by 2 bases and J by 0 bases, with 8 bases between the two germline ends. The CDR3 is 15 residues long. The CDR3 nucleotides are TGTGCCAGCAGTGAAGACGGGAGCTCTGGAAACACCATATATTTT. This translates into CASSEDGSSGNTIYF.

This clone was recorded once. The V and J genes are TRBV4-2 and TRBJ2-2; no definite D call. CDR1 and CDR2 (germline): LGHNA, YNFKEQ. V dropped 5 bases and J dropped 4 bases, with 14 bases sitting between them. The length of the CDR3 is 15 residues. The CDR3 here is CASSGSIQFTGELFF. The CDR3 bases are TGTGCCAGCAGCGGCTCGATTCAATTCACCGGGGAGCTGTTTTTT.

The rearrangement uses TRBV6-5 and TRBJ2-3; D gene ambiguous. This CDR3 region has 13 residues. The germline V and J ends were trimmed by 2 bases and 7 bases, with 10 bases remaining between them. The germline V gene has CDR1 MNHEY and CDR2 SVGAGI. The CDR3 is CASSYGYLYTQYF. CDR3 DNA sequence: TGTGCCAGCAGTTACGGTTACTTATATACGCAGTATTTT.